A selection of T cell receptor beta chains follows, all from one sample in a study of T-cell reconstitution after alpha-beta-depleted transplantation in children. TCRdb reprocessed the PCR reads with MiXCR, giving one entry per CDR3 protein. The repertoire consists of roughly 340,000 distinct CDR3 sequences, with under 20% occurring once and the leading ten covering roughly two fifths. The input for sequencing was PBMCs, mostly from graft donor cells, taken 360 days after TCRalphabeta/CD19-depleted stem cell transplant. The source is a male patient between 2 and 10 years old who had a stem cell transplant for acute lymphoblastic leukemia, so the T cells may come from the graft donor. Each CDR3 is given with its conserved first and last residue. The D gene is left open where the match is weak. Clone size is shown for a subset of rows, as once, few, many or a class of expanded clone.

J gene	D gene	V gene	clone size	CDR3 DNA	CDR3 protein
TRBJ2-7	TRBD1	TRBV6-1	few	TGTGCCAGCAGTGCCTCCGGGACAGGGGCCTACGAGCAGTACTTC	CASSASGTGAYEQYF
TRBJ2-7	TRBD2	TRBV15	few	TGTGCCACCAGCAGAGAGTTTAGGACTAGCGGGAGCTCCTACGAGCAGTACTTC	CATSREFRTSGSSYEQYF
TRBJ1-5	.	TRBV20-1	few	TGCAGTGCCGTCTTGGGGGGGAGCAATCAGCCCCAGCATTTT	CSAVLGGSNQPQHF
TRBJ2-1	.	TRBV20-1	.	TGCAGTGCTAGAATCCGGGTGACTTACAATGAGCAGTTCTTC	CSARIRVTYNEQFF
TRBJ2-3	.	TRBV4-1	few	TGCGCCAGCAAGGCCCAAGGGGGCACAGATACGCAGTATTTT	CASKAQGGTDTQYF
TRBJ1-5	.	TRBV2	few	TGTGCCAGCAGTGGAAGCAGGCAAAGCAATCAGCCCCAGCATTTT	CASSGSRQSNQPQHF
TRBJ1-2	.	TRBV29-1	.	TGCAGCGTTGAAGTCAGGGGTATGGAGGGCTACACCTTC	CSVEVRGMEGYTF
TRBJ2-3	.	TRBV12-3/TRBV12-4	.	TGTGCCAGCAGCCGACTTGTTCAGTCTAGCACAGATACGCAGTATTTT	CASSRLVQSSTDTQYF
TRBJ2-7	TRBD2	TRBV19	.	TGTGCCAGTAGCCCAGCGGGAGGCTCCTACGAGCAGTACTTC	CASSPAGGSYEQYF
TRBJ2-5	TRBD2	TRBV5-1	.	TGCGCCAGCAGCTTGGTACTAGCGGGAGTCCAAGAGACCCAGTACTTC	CASSLVLAGVQETQYF
TRBJ2-1	.	TRBV4-3	few	TGCGCCAGCAGCCGCACTAGGGAGCCGTACAATGAGCAGTTCTTC	CASSRTREPYNEQFF
TRBJ2-5	.	TRBV29-1	few	TGCAGCGTTGAAGACCGTTTAGGCGGGAAGCAGACCCAGTACTTC	CSVEDRLGGKQTQYF
TRBJ2-1	.	TRBV20-1	.	TGCAGTGCTAGAGTGGCTAGCGCTAGTAGGCCTGAGCAGTTCTTC	CSARVASASRPEQFF
TRBJ2-1	TRBD1	TRBV12-3/TRBV12-4	.	TGTGCCAGCAGGTCCATCAGGGGGCCAATGGGTGAGCAGTTCTTC	CASRSIRGPMGEQFF
TRBJ2-2	TRBD1	TRBV5-5	few	TGTGCCAGCAGCTTGCGACAGGGGACAACCGGGGAGCTGTTTTTT	CASSLRQGTTGELFF
TRBJ2-1	.	TRBV7-7	many	TGTGCTAGCAGCCCTAGTTGGGGGATGTCTCTTTTCTTC	CASSPSWGMSLFF
TRBJ2-7	.	TRBV15	few	TGTGCCACCAGCAGAGTCCCCCGGGAGCGCGGTAACTACGAGCAGTACTTC	CATSRVPRERGNYEQYF
TRBJ2-6	.	TRBV29-1	few	TGCAGCGCAGGGACCAGCTCTGGGGCCAACGTCCTGACTTTC	CSAGTSSGANVLTF
TRBJ2-1	.	TRBV3-1	few	TGTGCCAGCAGCCAAGGAAGGGCCAATGAGCAGTTCTTC	CASSQGRANEQFF
TRBJ2-3	.	TRBV10-2	many	TGCGCCAGCAGTGAGCCGAGCGGCCCCACAGATACGCAGTATTTT	CASSEPSGPTDTQYF
TRBJ2-1	TRBD1	TRBV30	.	TGTGCCTGGATGCGACAGGGGCTCGGCTACAATGAGCAGTTCTTC	CAWMRQGLGYNEQFF
TRBJ2-1	.	TRBV29-1	many	TGCAGCGTTGAACGACTGAACTCCAGCTCCTACAATGAGCAGTTCTTC	CSVERLNSSSYNEQFF
TRBJ2-5	.	TRBV18	.	TGTGCCAGCTCACCACCGACAGGACAAGAGACCCAGTACTTC	CASSPPTGQETQYF
TRBJ2-7	TRBD2	TRBV28	.	TGTGCCAGCAGTCCCTCCGGGACTAGCACCCACGAGCAGTACTTC	CASSPSGTSTHEQYF
TRBJ2-3	.	TRBV18	few	TGTGCCAGCTCAGTGCCAGGGGGCACAGATACGCAGTATTTT	CASSVPGGTDTQYF
TRBJ2-7	TRBD2	TRBV14	.	TGTGCCAGCAGCCAAGGAGTGGCTAGCGGGTTAGGGTACGAGCAGTACTTC	CASSQGVASGLGYEQYF
TRBJ2-7	.	TRBV7-6	few	TGTGCCAGCAGCTTCGCGTCCAGGAATCTAGCCTACGAGCAGTACTTC	CASSFASRNLAYEQYF
TRBJ1-5	TRBD1	TRBV20-1	few	TGCAGTGCTAGAGCAGCAGGGACAGGGTCGGAACAGCCCCAGCATTTT	CSARAAGTGSEQPQHF
TRBJ2-1	.	TRBV12-3/TRBV12-4	few	TGTGCCAGCAGTTTAAGCCTAGCTGGGAATGAGCAGTTCTTC	CASSLSLAGNEQFF
TRBJ2-5	.	TRBV4-2	many	TGTGCCAGCAGCCAAGGTGGAGAGGAGACCCAGTACTTC	CASSQGGEETQYF
TRBJ2-1	TRBD1	TRBV6-1	.	TGTGCCAGCAGCCGGTCCGGGACAGGTGGGAATGAGCAGTTCTTC	CASSRSGTGGNEQFF
TRBJ2-3	TRBD1	TRBV15	.	TGTGCCACCAGCCCCAGGGGGCGGGTCACAGATACGCAGTATTTT	CATSPRGRVTDTQYF
TRBJ2-7	.	TRBV20-1	.	TGCAGTGCTAGTAAGGCAGCCCCCTACGAGCAGTACTTC	CSASKAAPYEQYF
TRBJ2-5	TRBD2	TRBV29-1	few	TGCAGCGTTGCTTCGGGAGGACAAGAGACCCAGTACTTC	CSVASGGQETQYF
TRBJ1-4	.	TRBV28	.	TGTGCCAGCAGTTTAGAGGGGCGCAAGAAGTGGGATGAAAAACTGTTTTTT	CASSLEGRKKWDEKLFF
TRBJ2-1	TRBD2	TRBV20-1	.	TGCAGTAGGCGCGGGACTAGCGGGAGTTATGAGCAGTTCTTC	CSRRGTSGSYEQFF
TRBJ2-3	TRBD2	TRBV30	.	TGTGCCTGGAGAGCAGGACTAGCGGGAAGGTCAGATACGCAGTATTTT	CAWRAGLAGRSDTQYF
TRBJ2-7	TRBD1	TRBV12-3/TRBV12-4	many	TGTGCCAGCAGTTGGGGACAGGGATACGAGCAGTACTTC	CASSWGQGYEQYF
TRBJ2-7	.	TRBV7-2	many	TGTGCCAGCAGCTGGGCCGGCTCCTACGAGCAGTACTTC	CASSWAGSYEQYF
TRBJ1-5	.	TRBV9	.	TGTGCCAGCAGCGTAGAGGCAGACAATCAGCCCCAGCATTTT	CASSVEADNQPQHF
TRBJ2-4	.	TRBV20-1	.	TGCAGTGCATCGACCGTAGCCAAAAACATTCAGTACTTC	CSASTVAKNIQYF
TRBJ2-1	TRBD2	TRBV10-3	many	TGTGCCATCAGTGAGTCAGTAGCGGGAGTCTACAATGAGCAGTTCTTC	CAISESVAGVYNEQFF
TRBJ2-3	TRBD2	TRBV15	.	TGTGCCACCAGCAGAGATTGGCGACTAGCGGGAGGAACAGATACGCAGTATTTT	CATSRDWRLAGGTDTQYF
TRBJ2-3	TRBD2	TRBV6-2/TRBV6-3	.	TGTGCCAGCAGTTACGGGGCGGGAGTCGTTGATACGCAGTATTTT	CASSYGAGVVDTQYF
TRBJ1-1	.	TRBV29-1	few	TGCAGCGTATGTTTAGGAGCCACTGAAGCTTTCTTT	CSVCLGATEAFF
TRBJ2-3	.	TRBV12-3/TRBV12-4	many	TGTGCCAGCAGCCGCACAGGGGGGGACACAGATACGCAGTATTTT	CASSRTGGDTDTQYF
TRBJ1-5	.	TRBV6-5	few	TGTGCCACCAGCCAGGGCCGCGATCAGCCCCAGCATTTT	CATSQGRDQPQHF
TRBJ1-2	TRBD1	TRBV12-5	few	TGTGCTAGTGGTTGGACAGGGGGGCTAGTCGATGGCTACACCTTC	CASGWTGGLVDGYTF
TRBJ2-7	.	TRBV28	few	TGTGCCAGCAGTTCCGCCCTCAGGGGACTCTCCTACGAGCAGTACTTC	CASSSALRGLSYEQYF
TRBJ2-1	.	TRBV12-3/TRBV12-4	many	TGTGCCAGCAGCGCTCAGGGGACCTCCTACAATGAGCAGTTCTTC	CASSAQGTSYNEQFF
TRBJ1-6	.	TRBV27	few	TGTGCCAGCAGTAGGGGCATAGGGGAATCACCCCTCCACTTT	CASSRGIGESPLHF
TRBJ1-5	TRBD1	TRBV28	.	TGTGCCAGCAGTTTATGGGCAGGGGGAAATCAGCCCCAGCATTTT	CASSLWAGGNQPQHF